Below, 13 T cell receptor beta chains from the same sample are listed, as sequenced in a study of T-cell reconstitution after alpha-beta-depleted transplantation in children. Using unique molecular identifiers, the investigators prepared the TCRbeta library. Via MiXCR, TCRdb re-called the PCR reads, giving one row per CDR3 protein. The sample includes around 580,000 distinct CDR3 sequences, roughly a quarter of them seen just once. This specimen was PBMCs, taken before TCRalphabeta/CD19-depleted stem cell transplant. These receptors originate from a boy in the first two years of life with Wiskott-Aldrich syndrome, due to receive a stem cell transplant.

This clonotype has at least ten counts. J is TRBJ1-1 and V is TRBV28; D not certain. CDR1 and CDR2 from the germline V gene are MDHEN and SYDVKM. Trimming took 6 bases from V and 0 from J, leaving 2 bases between them. The CDR3 has 11 amino acids. The DNA for the CDR3 is TGTGCCAGCAGGGTGAACACTGAAGCTTTCTTT. This encodes CASRVNTEAFF. Filled out from reference TRBV28 and TRBJ1-1, the complete variable domain reads DVKVTQSSRYLVKRTGEKVFLECVQDMDHENMFWYRQDPGLGLRLIYFSYDVKMKEKGDIPEGYSVSREKKERFSLILESASTNQTSMYLCASRVNTEAFFGQGTRLTVV.

This chain joins TRBV5-1 and TRBJ1-5, with D perhaps TRBD1 (6 bases). CDR3 length: 14 amino acids. Germline CDR1 reads SGHRS; CDR2 reads YFSETQ. V was trimmed by 3 bases and J by 10 bases, leaving 17 bases between them. CDR3 region: CASSWGAPEDPQHF. The CDR3 nucleotides are TGCGCCAGCAGCTGGGGGGCTCCCGAAGATCCCCAGCATTTT.

The chain links TRBV6-6 to TRBJ2-7; D may be TRBD1 (6 bases). V was pared by 7 bases and J by 3 bases, with 13 bases between. Germline V gene data show CDR1 as MNHNY and CDR2 as SVGAGI (reference sequence). The CDR3 is made up of 13 amino acids. The DNA of the CDR3 is TGTGCCAGCATGAGGGGGAAATACTACGAGCAGTACTTC. This gives the protein CASMRGKYYEQYF.

The chain has TRBV5-1 and TRBJ2-2; TRBD1 matches at 7 bases. V was clipped by 4 bases and J by 4 bases; unmatched bases: 4. The CDR3 is made up of 14 amino acids. Looked up from germline, CDR1 is SGHRS and CDR2 is YFSETQ. CDR3 DNA: TGCGCCAGCAGCACAGGGGTCGGCACCGGGGAGCTGTTTTTT. Its translation: CASSTGVGTGELFF.

The chain employs TRBV20-1 and TRBJ2-5; 8 bases match TRBD2. CDR1 and CDR2 from the germline V gene are DFQATT and SNEGSKA (reference sequence). This CDR3 is built from 13 residues. V lost 2 bases to trimming and J lost 5 bases; unmatched junction nucleotides: 4. The CDR3 sequence is CSARRGGWETQYF. The CDR3 region has the DNA TGCAGTGCTAGACGGGGGGGCTGGGAGACCCAGTACTTC.

CDR3 sequence reads: CAIRRQLVGPQHF. As DNA, the CDR3 is TGTGCCATCAGAAGACAGCTGGTGGGGCCCCAGCATTTT. This rearrangement joins TRBV10-3 to TRBJ1-5; D possibly corresponds to TRBD1 (5 bases). Germline values: CDR1 ENHRY, CDR2 SYGVKD. The CDR3 sequence is 13 residues long. V lost 6 bases and J lost 9, with 15 bases in between.

This chain uses TRBV5-1 with TRBJ2-6; D is uncertain. The CDR3 consists of 14 residues. The V gene lost 7 bases and the J gene lost 0 bases, with 8 bases spanning the gap. The germline gives CDR1 SGHRS, CDR2 YFSETQ. CDR3 DNA: TGCGCCAGCGCTTCTGGCTCTGGGGCCAACGTCCTGACTTTC. As protein: CASASGSGANVLTF.

In its sample, this clonotype was seen a few times. This rearrangement joins TRBV28 to TRBJ2-2, with D hard to call. This CDR3 region has 16 residues. Trimming removed 3 bases at V and 5 bases at J, with 16 bases between. Germline V CDR1 and CDR2: MDHEN, SYDVKM. Written as DNA, the CDR3 is TGTGCCAGCAGTTTCTTCAATATAAGCTTGACCGGGGAGCTGTTTTTT. Residues: CASSFFNISLTGELFF.

This chain links TRBV12-3 or TRBV12-4 with TRBJ2-1, with D maybe TRBD1 (6 bases). This CDR3 contains 14 residues. V dropped 6 bases and J dropped 0 bases, with 9 bases sitting between them. The CDR3 is CASRLTGSYNEQFF. In DNA, the CDR3 is TGTGCCAGCAGGCTGACAGGCTCCTACAATGAGCAGTTCTTC.

This clonotype has more than one count but fewer than ten. This sequence joins TRBV19 and TRBJ1-5; 8 positions agree with TRBD1. The CDR3 has 15 residues. V dropped 4 bases and J dropped 7; count of bases not matched to a gene: 9. Germline lookup yields CDR1 LNHDA and CDR2 SQIVND (reference sequence). The DNA for the CDR3 is TGTGCCAGTAGTACAGGGGCCTCAGGGGGCCAGCCCCAGCATTTT. It specifies CASSTGASGGQPQHF.

This chain connects TRBV7-3 to TRBJ2-1, with 7 bases fitting TRBD1. This CDR3 is 14 amino acids long. Germline-derived CDR1 and CDR2 are SGHTA and FQGTGA. J lost 3 bases, V lost 5 bases, and 4 bases had no gene match. In DNA form, the CDR3 reads TGTGCCAGCAGCCAGAGACAGGGCTACAATGAGCAGTTCTTC. Translating it yields CASSQRQGYNEQFF.

CDR3 nucleotides: TGTGCCAGCAGCTTAAGAGGGACACCCTCCTACGAGCAGTACTTC. Translating gives CASSLRGTPSYEQYF. The rearrangement links TRBV7-8 to TRBJ2-7, with a possible D match to TRBD1 (6 bases). CDR3 size: 15 residues. CDR1 and CDR2 (germline): SGHVS, FQNEAQ. Trimming left V 2 bases short and J 0 bases short, with 11 bases between.

This chain links TRBV11-2 with TRBJ2-5; the match to TRBD1 covers 7 bases. With V trimmed by 3 bases and J by 6 bases, 13 bases remained unmatched. From germline, CDR1 is SGHAT and CDR2 FQNNGV. The CDR3 runs 16 residues. CDR3 in amino acids: CASSLRGQGDGKTQYF. CDR3 in DNA: TGTGCCAGCAGCTTGAGGGGGCAGGGGGATGGAAAGACCCAGTACTTC.